The clone carrying this T cell receptor (beta chain) was observed many times. Its specificity is unknown. The data derive from a study of CD8 T cells in ankylosing spondylitis. Quantitative 5'-RACE with molecular barcodes was used to make the TCR beta libraries. MiXCR, applied by TCRdb to the 5' RACE reads, yields one record per CDR3 protein. The table includes approximately 520,000 distinct CDR3 sequences, about 5.7% detected once. Study outcomes and limitations: Disease-linked clones reportedly concentrated significantly in matched ankylosing spondylitis synovial fluid. Within ankylosing spondylitis blood, a TCR beta motif made up of several highly homologous variants appeared to be characteristic. Previously reported in reactive arthritis synovial fluid and blood were some of the motif variants.

The TCR sequence derives from a male donor with ankylosing spondylitis. The specimen sequenced was blood, either unsorted or a sorted T cell fraction (not recorded which).

CDR3 DNA sequence: TGCAGTGCTGAAGCTCGAGGTGTCGAGCCCCAGCATTTT. The encoded protein is CSAEARGVEPQHF. This chain connects TRBV20-1 to TRBJ1-5; D ambiguous. The CDR3 length is 13 residues. Germline CDR1 DFQATT, CDR2 SNEGSKA (reference sequence). With 5 bases removed from V and 8 bases from J, the gap between germline ends came to 16 bases.